The clone carrying this T cell receptor beta chain was counted between two and nine times. The antigen is not known. This CDR3 spans 13 amino acids. The V and J ends lost 5 bases and 7 bases, in that order; junction bases with no gene match: 4. CDR1 and CDR2 from the germline V gene are MNHEY and SVGEGT. Each CDR3 protein gets one entry after TCRdb re-called the reads with MiXCR. Found here are fewer than 550,000 distinct CDR3 sequences, less than 30% of them singletons; the top ten hold less than 15%. The data derive from a study of T cell repertoires in cytomegalovirus infection. Study at large: The public TCR beta signatures pointed to both CMV infection and matching HLA type.

Findings of the study overall: The ex vivo response showed dominance by HLA-C-restricted CMV-specific TCR beta clonotypes.

The V gene is TRBV6-2 or TRBV6-3, the J gene TRBJ2-1; 8 nucleotides match TRBD1. The receptor was isolated from a human donor in good health (CMV status not recorded). Some clones in this sample may be carry-over from other donors' samples. What was sequenced was PBMCs. The CDR3 sequence: CASSPGQVNEQFF. CDR3 in DNA: TGTGCCAGCAGTCCGGGACAGGTGAATGAGCAGTTCTTC.